These T cell receptor beta chains were read from a single sample in a study of blood T cell repertoires in COVID-19. TCRdb's table, derived via immunoSEQ multiplex PCR, lists solely in-frame clones and lacks some. The repertoire consists of under 30,000 clones, with 75% to 90% occurring once and the leading ten covering 15% to 20%. Sequencing was carried out using peripheral blood. The receptors derive from a man older than 75 with acute or convalescent COVID-19. Both conserved end residues are part of each CDR3. D genes are given only for firm matches. A row's size may be missing; if present it is once, few, many or a size class.

v_gene,j_gene,abundance,d_gene,CDR3nt,CDR3aa
TRBV5-6,TRBJ1-5,-,-,TGTGCCAGCAGCTCCTCGTTCGGGTACCAGGGGTATCAGCCCCAGCATTTT,CASSSSFGYQGYQPQHF
TRBV30,TRBJ1-2,-,-,TGTGCCTTCCTGGGGAGGGAGCACTATGGCTACACCTTC,CAFLGREHYGYTF
TRBV9,TRBJ2-7,few,-,TGTGCCAGCAGCGTAGGAACAGGTCCTACCTACGAGCAGTACTTC,CASSVGTGPTYEQYF
TRBV18,TRBJ1-2,-,TRBD1,TGTGCCAGCTCGGGGGACAGGGTCTATGGCTACACCTTC,CASSGDRVYGYTF
TRBV5-5,TRBJ1-2,-,TRBD1,TGTGCCAGCAGCCAAGGACAGGGCCGAATTGGCTACACCTTC,CASSQGQGRIGYTF
TRBV2,TRBJ2-1,-,TRBD2,TGTGCCAGCGGGACTAGCGGGGGGCCCTCCTCCTACAATGAGCAGTTCTTC,CASGTSGGPSSYNEQFF
TRBV19,TRBJ1-2,-,TRBD1,TGTGCCAGTAGTCCGGGACAGGGGGCTAGGGGCTACACCTTC,CASSPGQGARGYTF
TRBV11-2,TRBJ2-7,-,-,TGTGCCAGCAGCTTAGATCGGGTCCACGAGCAGTACTTC,CASSLDRVHEQYF
TRBV10-1,TRBJ2-6,-,TRBD2,TGCGCCAGCCCTAGAAGCGGGGCTGGGGCCAACGTCCTGACTTTC,CASPRSGAGANVLTF
TRBV6-6,TRBJ1-1,-,-,TGTGCCAGCAGCCCCACTCCGGACACTGAAGCTTTCTTT,CASSPTPDTEAFF
TRBV3-1/TRBV3-2,TRBJ1-4,-,TRBD1,TGTGCCAGCAGCCAGGCTCCGGGACAGTATGAAAAACTGTTTTTT,CASSQAPGQYEKLFF
TRBV19,TRBJ1-1,few,TRBD1,TGTGCCAGTAGGTTCGGTCCGGGACAGCCAACTCTTAACACTGAAGCTTTCTTT,CASRFGPGQPTLNTEAFF
TRBV12-3/TRBV12-4,TRBJ1-2,-,-,TGTGCCAGCAGTCACAGGCGCCTCGGGGGCTACACCTTC,CASSHRRLGGYTF
TRBV5-1,TRBJ1-2,-,TRBD1,TGCGCCAGCAGCCAAGGACAGGGAGCCTATGGCTACACCTTC,CASSQGQGAYGYTF
TRBV11-2,TRBJ1-2,once,-,TGTGCCAGCAGCCAAACGGACTATGGCTACACCTTC,CASSQTDYGYTF
TRBV7-9,TRBJ2-7,few,-,TGTGCCAGCAGCTCTCCGGGACATTTCTACGAGCAGTACTTC,CASSSPGHFYEQYF
TRBV11-2,TRBJ1-4,-,TRBD1,TGTGCCAGCAGCTTAGGCTCAGGGGGCGGAAAACTGTTTTTT,CASSLGSGGGKLFF
TRBV24-1,TRBJ2-1,-,TRBD2,TGTGCCACCAGTGGGTCAGCGGGGGTCTACAATGAGCAGTTCTTC,CATSGSAGVYNEQFF
TRBV6-5,TRBJ1-5,-,TRBD1,TGTGCCAGCAGTCCTAAGATACAGGGGCTCCAGCCCCAGCATTTT,CASSPKIQGLQPQHF
TRBV10-3,TRBJ1-1,-,-,TGTGCCATCAGTGCTCGTGGGGGGTACACTGAAGCTTTCTTT,CAISARGGYTEAFF
TRBV5-1,TRBJ2-2,-,TRBD1,TGCGCCAGCAGCTTGACAGGGGGCGGGTACACCGGGGAGCTGTTTTTT,CASSLTGGGYTGELFF
TRBV3-1/TRBV3-2,TRBJ2-3,-,TRBD2,TGTGCCAGCAGCCAAGATTATAGCGGGGGAGGCGCGCAGTATTTT,CASSQDYSGGGAQYF
TRBV5-6,TRBJ1-1,-,-,TGTGCCAGCAGCTGGCGGGGGGCCCTGGGCACTGAAGCTTTCTTT,CASSWRGALGTEAFF
TRBV7-9,TRBJ1-3,once,-,TGTGCCACGGGTGACCTCCTCTCTGGAAACACCATATATTTT,CATGDLLSGNTIYF
TRBV7-6,TRBJ2-2,-,TRBD1,TGTGCCAGCAGCTTAGTAGAGGACAGGTCGACCGGGGAGCTGTTTTTT,CASSLVEDRSTGELFF
TRBV9,TRBJ2-4,-,TRBD1,TGTGCCAGCCGGACAGGCGTGGAACTAGCCAAAAACATTCAGTACTTC,CASRTGVELAKNIQYF